The entry that follows covers one T cell receptor beta chain sequence. What it binds is unknown. This entry belongs to a study of cytomegalovirus exposure and HLA in healthy donors. Germline-derived CDR1 and CDR2 are SGHNT and YYREEE (reference sequence). CDR3 length equals 17 residues. J lost 4 bases, V lost 2 bases, and 10 bases had no gene match. Study-wide findings and caveats: Indistinguishable V segments, including TRBV6-2 and TRBV6-3, were excluded.

The PCR made use of 60 Vbeta and 13 Jbeta primers. Assay: immunoSEQ multiplex PCR; the TCRdb copy retains only in-frame clones and omits some. The sample carries fewer than 200,000 clones, about 71% recorded once. This sequence originates from a man aged 45 to 65 in good health and CMV-seronegative. Source material: PBMCs. This chain uses TRBV5-4 with TRBJ2-2; 8 nucleotides match TRBD2. In DNA, the CDR3 is TGTGCCAGCAGCTTTAAGTTACTAGCGGAGACCACCGGGGAGCTGTTTTTT. It translates to CASSFKLLAETTGELFF.